This TCR beta chain emerged from a study of control samples from healthy donors and cancer patients. The CDR3 covers 15 residues. Trimming removed 7 bases from V and 4 bases from J, with 17 bases in between. Germline CDR1 and CDR2: SNHLY and FYNNEI. Clones were read by immunoSEQ multiplex PCR, and TCRdb kept only the in-frame ones, dropping some. The table has about 160,000 clones, around 95% seen once. The chain carries TRBV2 and TRBJ1-5; possible D gene TRBD1, 5 bases. Sample: blood. The TCR sequence derives from a woman between 40 and 50 years old in good health. The chain's CDR3 is CASNLGAAGNQPQHF. The CDR3 DNA follows: TGTGCCAGCAACTTAGGGGCGGCGGGAAATCAGCCCCAGCATTTT.